The TCR beta chain described here comes from a study of shared clonotypes between healthy human individuals. Findings of the study overall: Larger estimated richness was generally seen in naive subsets than in memory subsets. When compared with the clonotypes that were shared by all four sorted-subset donors, the non-shared clonotypes turned out to have lower generation probabilities. Rarefaction revealed incomplete sorted-subset sequencing despite large depth.

Comment on this clone: Its antigen is still unknown.

Sequencing was performed with immunoSEQ multiplex PCR; in TCRdb, only in-frame clones are kept and a portion is missing. Of 2 million or so clones in the sample, around 95% were seen once. Donors comprised healthy HIV-negative adults lacking recent acute infections or vaccinations. The germline CDR1 and CDR2 sequences are SGHRS and YFSETQ. The CDR3 consists of 15 residues. The J segment lost 5 bases and the V segment lost 4 bases, leaving 10 bases of the junction unmatched. Material for sequencing was naive CD4+ T cells sorted from blood. Subset of the sample: CD45RA+ positively selected. J is TRBJ2-5 and V is TRBV5-1, with 8 bases identical to TRBD2. This TCR was sampled from a man between 18 and 29 years old in good health. DNA of the CDR3: TGCGCCAGCAGCCGACGGACTAGCAACGGGGAGACCCAGTACTTC. It specifies CASSRRTSNGETQYF.